This TCR beta chain is from a study of metastatic and nonmetastatic thyroid tumors. Trimming removed 7 bases from V and 7 bases from J; junction bases left unmatched: 13. Germline lookup yields CDR1 LNHDA and CDR2 SQIVND (reference sequence). This CDR3 spans 16 amino acids. With respect to this clone: Its antigen remains unknown.

Prior to thyroid surgery, none of the patients had received any treatment. Broader study findings: Across blood and tumor, TCR beta diversity in malignant thyroid tumors was reportedly significantly higher than in benign nodules.

TCRdb re-called the PCR reads with MiXCR. Here the sample spans about 5,800 clones, less than 20% being singletons. The chain couples TRBV19 to TRBJ1-5; 10 bases are shared with TRBD1. Sample: adjacent normal tissue. The receptor was derived from a female donor with papillary thyroid cancer or a benign thyroid nodule (not recorded which). Some clones in this sample may be carry-over from other donors' samples. CDR3 in DNA: TGTGCCAGTACCAACCTTTTTGGACAGGGGGGCCAGCCCCAGCATTTT. The encoded protein is CASTNLFGQGGQPQHF.